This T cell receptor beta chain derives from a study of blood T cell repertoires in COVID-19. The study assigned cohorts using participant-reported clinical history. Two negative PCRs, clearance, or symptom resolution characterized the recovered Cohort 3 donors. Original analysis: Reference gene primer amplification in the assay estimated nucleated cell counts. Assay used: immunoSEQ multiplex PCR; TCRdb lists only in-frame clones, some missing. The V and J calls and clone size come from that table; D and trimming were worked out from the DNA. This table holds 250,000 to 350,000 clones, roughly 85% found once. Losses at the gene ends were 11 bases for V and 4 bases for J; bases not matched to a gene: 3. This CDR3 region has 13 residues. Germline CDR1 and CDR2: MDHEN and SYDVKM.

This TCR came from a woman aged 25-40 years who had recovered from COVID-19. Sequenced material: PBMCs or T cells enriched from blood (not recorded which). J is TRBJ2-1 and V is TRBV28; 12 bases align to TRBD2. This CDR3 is CASLAGGYNEQFF. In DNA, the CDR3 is TGTGCCTCTCTAGCGGGAGGGTACAATGAGCAGTTCTTC.